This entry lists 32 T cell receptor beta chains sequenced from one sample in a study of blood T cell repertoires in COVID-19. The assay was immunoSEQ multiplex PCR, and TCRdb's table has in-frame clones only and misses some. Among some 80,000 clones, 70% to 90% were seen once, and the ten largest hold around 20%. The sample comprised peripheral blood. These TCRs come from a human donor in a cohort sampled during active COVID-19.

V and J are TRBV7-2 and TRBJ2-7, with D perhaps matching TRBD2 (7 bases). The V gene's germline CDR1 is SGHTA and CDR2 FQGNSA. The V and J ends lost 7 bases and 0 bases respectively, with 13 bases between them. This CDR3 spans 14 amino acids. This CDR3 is CASTGRGRSYEQYF. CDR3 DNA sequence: TGTGCCAGCACGGGGCGGGGGCGCTCCTACGAGCAGTACTTC.

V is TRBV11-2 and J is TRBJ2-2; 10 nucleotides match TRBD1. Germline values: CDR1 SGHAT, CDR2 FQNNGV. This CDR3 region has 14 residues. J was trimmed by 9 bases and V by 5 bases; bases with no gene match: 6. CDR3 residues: CASSRGQGFWELFF. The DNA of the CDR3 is TGTGCCAGCAGCCGGGGACAGGGGTTTTGGGAGCTGTTTTTT.

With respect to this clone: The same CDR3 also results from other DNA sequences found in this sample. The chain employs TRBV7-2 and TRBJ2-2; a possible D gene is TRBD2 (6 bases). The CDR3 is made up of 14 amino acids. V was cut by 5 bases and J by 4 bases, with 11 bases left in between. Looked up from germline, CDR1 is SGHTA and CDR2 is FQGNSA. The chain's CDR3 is CASSPRRATGELFF. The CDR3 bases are TGTGCCAGCAGCCCTAGGAGGGCCACCGGGGAGCTGTTTTTT. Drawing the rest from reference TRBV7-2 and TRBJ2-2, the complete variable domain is GAGVSQSPSNKVTEKGKDVELRCDPISGHTALYWYRQSLGQGLEFLIYFQGNSAPDKSGLPSDRFSAERTGGSVSTLTIQRTQQEDSAVYLCASSPRRATGELFFGEGSRLTVL.

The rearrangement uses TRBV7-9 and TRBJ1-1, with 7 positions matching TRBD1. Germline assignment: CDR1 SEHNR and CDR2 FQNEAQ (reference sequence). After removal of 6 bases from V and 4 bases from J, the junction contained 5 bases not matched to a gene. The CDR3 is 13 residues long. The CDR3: CASSSQGGTEAFF. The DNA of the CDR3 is TGTGCCAGCAGTTCGCAGGGGGGCACTGAAGCTTTCTTT. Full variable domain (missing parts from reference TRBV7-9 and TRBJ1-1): DTGVSQNPRHKITKRGQNVTFRCDPISEHNRLYWYRQTLGQGPEFLTYFQNEAQLEKSRLLSDRFSAERPKGSFSTLEIQRTEQGDSAMYLCASSSQGGTEAFFGQGTRLTVV.

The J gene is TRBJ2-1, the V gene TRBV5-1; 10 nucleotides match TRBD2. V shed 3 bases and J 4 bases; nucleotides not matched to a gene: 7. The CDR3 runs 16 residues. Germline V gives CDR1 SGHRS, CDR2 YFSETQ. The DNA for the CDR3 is TGCGCCAGCAGCTGGCTGAGCGGGAGGGGTTACAATGAGCAGTTCTTC. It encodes CASSWLSGRGYNEQFF.

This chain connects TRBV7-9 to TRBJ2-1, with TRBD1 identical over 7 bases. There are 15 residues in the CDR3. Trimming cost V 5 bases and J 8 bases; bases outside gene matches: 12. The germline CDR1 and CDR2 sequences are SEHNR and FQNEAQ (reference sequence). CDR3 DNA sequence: TGTGCCAGCAGCCCCGAAGTGACAGGGTACTATGAGCAGTTCTTC. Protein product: CASSPEVTGYYEQFF.

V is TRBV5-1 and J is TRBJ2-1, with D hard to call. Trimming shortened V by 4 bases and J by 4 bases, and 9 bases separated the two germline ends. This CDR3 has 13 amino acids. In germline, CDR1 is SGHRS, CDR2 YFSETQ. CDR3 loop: CASSEQEYNEQFF. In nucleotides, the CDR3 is TGCGCCAGCAGCGAGCAAGAATACAATGAGCAGTTCTTC.

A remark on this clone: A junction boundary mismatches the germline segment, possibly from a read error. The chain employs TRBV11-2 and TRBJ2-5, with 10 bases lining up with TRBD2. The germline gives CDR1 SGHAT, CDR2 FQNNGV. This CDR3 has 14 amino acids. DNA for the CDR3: TGTGCCAGCAGCTTAACCCGGTATAGCGGGGGGATCGACTTC. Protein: CASSLTRYSGGIDF.

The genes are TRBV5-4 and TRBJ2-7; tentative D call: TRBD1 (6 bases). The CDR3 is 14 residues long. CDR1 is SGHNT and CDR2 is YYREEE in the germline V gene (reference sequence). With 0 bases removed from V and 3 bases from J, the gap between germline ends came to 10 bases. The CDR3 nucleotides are TGTGCCAGCAGCTTGGCCGGACAGATCTACGAGCAGTACTTC. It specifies CASSLAGQIYEQYF.

CDR3 sequence (DNA): TGTGCCAGCAGCCAAGATCTTGTACGCGGGACCGGGGAGCTGTTTTTT. The encoded protein is CASSQDLVRGTGELFF. The rearrangement uses TRBV3-1 (or the pseudogene TRBV3-2) and TRBJ2-2, with D possibly TRBD2 on 5 matching bases. The germline V gene has CDR1 LGHDT and CDR2 YNNKEL (reference sequence). The ends were cut back, 0 bases at V and 5 bases at J, with 13 bases in the middle. The CDR3 covers 16 residues.

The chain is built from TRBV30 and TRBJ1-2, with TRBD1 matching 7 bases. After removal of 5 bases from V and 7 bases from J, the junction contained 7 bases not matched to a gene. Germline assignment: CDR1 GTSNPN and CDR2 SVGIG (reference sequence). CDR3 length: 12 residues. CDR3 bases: TGTGCCTGGCTCACAGGGGCCTCTGGCTACACCTTC. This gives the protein CAWLTGASGYTF.

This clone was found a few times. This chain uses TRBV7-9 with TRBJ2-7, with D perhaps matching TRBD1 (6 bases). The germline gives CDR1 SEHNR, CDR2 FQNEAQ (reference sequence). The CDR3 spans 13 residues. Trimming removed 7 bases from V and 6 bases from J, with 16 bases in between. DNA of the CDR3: TGTGCCAGCATCTCTACAGGGTCAGGCGAGCAGTACTTC. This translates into CASISTGSGEQYF.

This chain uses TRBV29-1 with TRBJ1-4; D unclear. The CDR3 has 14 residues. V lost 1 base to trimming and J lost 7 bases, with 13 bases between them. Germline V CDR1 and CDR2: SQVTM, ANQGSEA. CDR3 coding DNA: TGCAGCGTTGAAGTATCGGAGAGTGGTGAAAAACTGTTTTTT. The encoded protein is CSVEVSESGEKLFF.

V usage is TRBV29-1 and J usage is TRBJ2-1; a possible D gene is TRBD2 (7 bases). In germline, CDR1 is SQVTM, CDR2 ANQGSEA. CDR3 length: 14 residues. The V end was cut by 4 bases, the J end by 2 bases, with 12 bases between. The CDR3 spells CSVGGGGTYNEQFF. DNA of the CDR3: TGCAGCGTTGGAGGCGGGGGCACCTACAATGAGCAGTTCTTC.

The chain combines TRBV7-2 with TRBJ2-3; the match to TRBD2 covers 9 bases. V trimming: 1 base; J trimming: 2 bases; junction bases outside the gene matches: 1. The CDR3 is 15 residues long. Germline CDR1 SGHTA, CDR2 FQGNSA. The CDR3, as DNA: TGTGCCAGCAGCTTAGTAGCGGGGGACACAGATACGCAGTATTTT. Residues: CASSLVAGDTDTQYF.

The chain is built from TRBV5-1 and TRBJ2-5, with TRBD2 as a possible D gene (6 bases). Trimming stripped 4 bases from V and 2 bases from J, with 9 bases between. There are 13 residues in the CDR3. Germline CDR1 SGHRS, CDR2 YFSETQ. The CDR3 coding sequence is TGCGCCAGCAGCCCGGGGGTTCAAGAGACCCAGTACTTC. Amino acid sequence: CASSPGVQETQYF.

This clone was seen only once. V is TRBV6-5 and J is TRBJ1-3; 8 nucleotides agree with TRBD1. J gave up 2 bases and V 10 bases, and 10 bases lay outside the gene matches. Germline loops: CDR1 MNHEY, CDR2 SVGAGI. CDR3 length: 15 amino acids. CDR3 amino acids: CATQGRGRAGNTIYF. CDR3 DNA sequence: TGTGCCACCCAGGGCAGGGGGCGAGCTGGAAACACCATATATTTT.

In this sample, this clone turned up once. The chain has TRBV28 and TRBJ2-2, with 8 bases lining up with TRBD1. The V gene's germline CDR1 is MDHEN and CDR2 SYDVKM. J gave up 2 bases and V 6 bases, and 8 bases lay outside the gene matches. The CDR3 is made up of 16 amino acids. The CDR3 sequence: CASRRRTGSNTGELFF. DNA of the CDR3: TGTGCCAGCAGAAGGCGGACAGGGAGTAACACCGGGGAGCTGTTTTTT.

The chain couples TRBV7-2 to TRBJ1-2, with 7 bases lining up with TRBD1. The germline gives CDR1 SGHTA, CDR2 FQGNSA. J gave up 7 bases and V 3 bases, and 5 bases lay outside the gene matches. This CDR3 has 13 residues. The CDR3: CASSFRQGTGYTF. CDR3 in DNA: TGTGCCAGCAGCTTTCGACAGGGCACTGGCTACACCTTC.

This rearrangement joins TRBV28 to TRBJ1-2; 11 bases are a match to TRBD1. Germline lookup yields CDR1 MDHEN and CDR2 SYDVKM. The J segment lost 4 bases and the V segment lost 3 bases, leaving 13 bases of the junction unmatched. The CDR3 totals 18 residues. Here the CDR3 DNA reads TGTGCCAGCAGTTTGAGCGGGACAGGGGGGATTTACGTCTATGGCTACACCTTC. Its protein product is CASSLSGTGGIYVYGYTF.

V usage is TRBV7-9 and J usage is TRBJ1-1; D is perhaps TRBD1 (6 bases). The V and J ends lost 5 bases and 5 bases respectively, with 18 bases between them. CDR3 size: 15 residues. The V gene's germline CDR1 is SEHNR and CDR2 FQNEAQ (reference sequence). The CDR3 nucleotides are TGTGCCAGCAGCCCCGGCGGGGGGGCGCGTACTGAAGCTTTCTTT. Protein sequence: CASSPGGGARTEAFF. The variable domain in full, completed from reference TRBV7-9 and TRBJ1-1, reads DTGVSQNPRHKITKRGQNVTFRCDPISEHNRLYWYRQTLGQGPEFLTYFQNEAQLEKSRLLSDRFSAERPKGSFSTLEIQRTEQGDSAMYLCASSPGGGARTEAFFGQGTRLTVV.

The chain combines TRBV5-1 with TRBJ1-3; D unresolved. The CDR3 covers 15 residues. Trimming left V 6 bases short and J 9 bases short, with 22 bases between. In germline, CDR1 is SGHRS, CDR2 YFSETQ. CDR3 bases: TGCGCCAGCACCCCAGGAGGGAGAGAAGTCGGCACCATATATTTT. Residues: CASTPGGREVGTIYF.

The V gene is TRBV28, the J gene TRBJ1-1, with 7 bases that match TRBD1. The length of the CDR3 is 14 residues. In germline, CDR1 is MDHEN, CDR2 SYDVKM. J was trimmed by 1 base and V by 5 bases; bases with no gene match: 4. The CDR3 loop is CASSGGQANTEAFF. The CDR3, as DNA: TGTGCCAGCAGTGGAGGACAGGCGAACACTGAAGCTTTCTTT.

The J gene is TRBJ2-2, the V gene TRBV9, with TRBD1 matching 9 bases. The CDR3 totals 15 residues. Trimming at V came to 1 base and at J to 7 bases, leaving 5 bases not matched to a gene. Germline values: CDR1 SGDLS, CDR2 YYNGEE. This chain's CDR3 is CASSVKTGGNGELFF. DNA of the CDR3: TGTGCCAGCAGCGTAAAAACAGGGGGCAACGGGGAGCTGTTTTTT.

The CDR3 nucleotides are TGCGCCAGCAGCTTGGTCTCGGGGGGCTATCAGCCCCAGCATTTT. Translating it yields CASSLVSGGYQPQHF. V gene TRBV5-1 combines with J gene TRBJ1-5; a weak D match, TRBD1 (6 bases). This CDR3 has 15 residues. The germline CDR1 and CDR2 sequences are SGHRS and YFSETQ. V was cut by 0 bases and J by 5 bases, with 12 bases left in between.

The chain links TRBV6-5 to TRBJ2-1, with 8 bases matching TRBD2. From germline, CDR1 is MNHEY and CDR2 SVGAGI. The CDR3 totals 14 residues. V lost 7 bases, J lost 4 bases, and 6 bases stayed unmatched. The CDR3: CASILAGRYNEQFF. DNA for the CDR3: TGTGCCAGCATCTTAGCGGGGAGATACAATGAGCAGTTCTTC.

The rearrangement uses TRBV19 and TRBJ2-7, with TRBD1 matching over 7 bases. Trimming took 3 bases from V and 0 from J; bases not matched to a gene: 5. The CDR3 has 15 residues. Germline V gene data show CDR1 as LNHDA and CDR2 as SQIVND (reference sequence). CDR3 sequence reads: CASSMVGQLSYEQYF. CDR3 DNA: TGTGCCAGTAGTATGGTGGGACAGCTCTCCTACGAGCAGTACTTC.

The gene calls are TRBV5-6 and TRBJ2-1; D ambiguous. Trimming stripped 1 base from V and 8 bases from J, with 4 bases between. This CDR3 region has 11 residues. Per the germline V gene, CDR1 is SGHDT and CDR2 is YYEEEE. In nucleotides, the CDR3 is TGTGCCAGCAGCTTGTTAGATGAGCAGTTCTTC. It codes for CASSLLDEQFF. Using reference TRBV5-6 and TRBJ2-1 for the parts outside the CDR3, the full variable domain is DAGVTQSPTHLIKTRGQQVTLRCSPKSGHDTVSWYQQALGQGPQFIFQYYEEEERQRGNFPDRFSGHQFPNYSSELNVNALLLGDSALYLCASSLLDEQFFGPGTRLTVL.

CDR3 sequence: CASSYSQGGKLFF. The CDR3 DNA follows: TGTGCCAGCAGTTACTCGCAGGGCGGAAAACTGTTTTTT. This chain joins TRBV6-2 or TRBV6-3 and TRBJ1-4, with TRBD1 as a possible D gene (5 bases). CDR1 is MNHEY, CDR2 SVGEGT, per germline. Trimming pared 0 bases from V and 10 bases from J, leaving 9 bases between. The length of the CDR3 is 13 residues.

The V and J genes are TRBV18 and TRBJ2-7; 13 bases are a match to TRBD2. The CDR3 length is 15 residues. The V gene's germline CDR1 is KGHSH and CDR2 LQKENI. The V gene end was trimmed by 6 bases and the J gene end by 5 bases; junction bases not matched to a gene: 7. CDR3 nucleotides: TGTGCCAGCTCCGAACTAGCGGGAGGGCCCAACGAGCAGTACTTC. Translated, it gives CASSELAGGPNEQYF.

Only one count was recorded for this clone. CDR3 nucleotide sequence: TGTGCCAGCAGTCCGCAGGGGATGTTGGGCGGGGAGCTGTTTTTT. Translating it yields CASSPQGMLGGELFF. The rearrangement joins TRBV7-8 to TRBJ2-2; D is possibly TRBD1 (6 bases). The CDR3 consists of 15 residues. The V and J ends lost 6 bases and 7 bases respectively, with 18 bases between them. CDR1 is SGHVS, CDR2 FQNEAQ, per germline.

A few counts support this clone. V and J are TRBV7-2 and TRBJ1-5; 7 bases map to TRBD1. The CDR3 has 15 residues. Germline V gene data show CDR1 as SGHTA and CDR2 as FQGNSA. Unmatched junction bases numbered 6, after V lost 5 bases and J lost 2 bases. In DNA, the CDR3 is TGTGCCAGCAGCCCAGGGGGTACTGGCAATCAGCCCCAGCATTTT. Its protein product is CASSPGGTGNQPQHF.